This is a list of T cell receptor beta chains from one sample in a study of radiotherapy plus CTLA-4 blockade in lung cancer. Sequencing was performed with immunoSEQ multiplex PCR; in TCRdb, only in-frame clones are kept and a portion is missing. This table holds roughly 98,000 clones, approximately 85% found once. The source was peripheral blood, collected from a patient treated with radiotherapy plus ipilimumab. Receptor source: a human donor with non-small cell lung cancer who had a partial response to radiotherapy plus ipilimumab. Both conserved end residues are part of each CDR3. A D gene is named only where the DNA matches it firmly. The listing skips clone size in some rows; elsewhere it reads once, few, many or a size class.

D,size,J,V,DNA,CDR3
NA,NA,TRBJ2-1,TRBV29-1,TGCAGCGTTGAAGTATCCCCACGCTCAGGTGAGCAGTTCTTC,CSVEVSPRSGEQFF
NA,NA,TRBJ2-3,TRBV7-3,TGTGCCAGCAGCTTAATGGGAGGCACAGATACGCAGTATTTT,CASSLMGGTDTQYF
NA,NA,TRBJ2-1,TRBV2,TGTGCCAGCAGTGAAGGAAGCTATGAGCAGTTCTTC,CASSEGSYEQFF
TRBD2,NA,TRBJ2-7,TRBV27,TGTGCCAGTGCGGGAGGAACCTCCTACGAGCAGTACTTC,CASAGGTSYEQYF
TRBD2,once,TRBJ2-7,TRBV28,TGTGCCAGCTTAAAGAGTGGTAGCGGGGCCTACGAGCAGTACTTC,CASLKSGSGAYEQYF
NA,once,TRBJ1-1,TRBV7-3,TGCGCCAGCAGCCAAAAAATAGGGGTGGGAACTGAAGCTTTCTTT,CASSQKIGVGTEAFF
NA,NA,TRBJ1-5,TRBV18,TGTGCCAGCTCACCTAACGGGGGGGTTAGCAATCAGCCCCAGCATTTT,CASSPNGGVSNQPQHF
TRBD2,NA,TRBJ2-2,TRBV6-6,TGTGCCAGCAGTTACCCCCTAGCGGAGAACACCGGGGAGCTGTTTTTT,CASSYPLAENTGELFF
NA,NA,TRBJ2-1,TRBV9,TGTGCCAGCAGCCCCCTCGGGCAGGGAAGGAATGAGCAGTTCTTC,CASSPLGQGRNEQFF
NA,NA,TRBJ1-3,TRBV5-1,TGCGCCAGCAGCGCAGGGACAAGCTCTGGAAACACCATATATTTT,CASSAGTSSGNTIYF
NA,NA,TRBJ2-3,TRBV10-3,TGTGCCACCGCCGGGGGCACAGATACGCAGTATTTT,CATAGGTDTQYF
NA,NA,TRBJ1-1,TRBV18,TGTGCCAGCTCACCCCGAGAGGGAGTGAACACTGAAGCTTTCTTT,CASSPREGVNTEAFF
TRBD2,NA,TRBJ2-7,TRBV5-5,TGTGCCAGCAGCTTTGTGGGAGGGCCGGGGTACGAGCAGTACTTC,CASSFVGGPGYEQYF
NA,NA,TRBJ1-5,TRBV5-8,TGTGCCAGCAGCTCCGCGTATAAGCCCCAGCATTTT,CASSSAYKPQHF
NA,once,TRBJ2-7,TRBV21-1,TGTGCCAGCTCTCGAGGGGGAATGTCCTACGAGCAGTACTTC,CASSRGGMSYEQYF
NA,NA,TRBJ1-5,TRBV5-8,TGTGCCAGCAGATCTCAAGGTAGCAATCGGCCCCAGCATTTT,CASRSQGSNRPQHF
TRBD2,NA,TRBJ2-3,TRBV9,TGTGCCAGCAGCGTAGCTGGGACTAGCGCCCGCACAGATACGCAGTATTTT,CASSVAGTSARTDTQYF
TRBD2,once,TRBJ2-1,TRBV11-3,TGTGCCAGCAGCTTAGAAGGGACTAGCGTGTACAATGAGCAGTTCTTC,CASSLEGTSVYNEQFF
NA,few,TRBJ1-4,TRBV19,TGTGCCAGTAGTATGTCGGGCATGGAGGACGAAAAACTGTTTTTT,CASSMSGMEDEKLFF
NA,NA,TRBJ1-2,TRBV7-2,TGTGCCAGCAGCTTAGCGATGAGTGGCTACACCTTC,CASSLAMSGYTF
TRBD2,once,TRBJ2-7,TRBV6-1,TGTGCCAGCAGGCAGGGACGGATGGGGGGGGGCGAGCAGTACTTC,CASRQGRMGGGEQYF
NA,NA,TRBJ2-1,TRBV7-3,TGTGCCAGCAGCCCCTATCACAGGAGAACGAATGAGCAGTTCTTC,CASSPYHRRTNEQFF
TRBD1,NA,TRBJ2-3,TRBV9,TGTGCCAGCAGCGTAGGGACAGGGAGTACCACAGATACGCAGTATTTT,CASSVGTGSTTDTQYF
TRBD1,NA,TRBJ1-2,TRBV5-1,TGCGCCAGCAGCTCGGCGGGAGGGGACAGGGGCGGCTACACCTTC,CASSSAGGDRGGYTF
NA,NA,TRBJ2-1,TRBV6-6,TGTGCCAGCAGCCCATCGGCGGCTGAGCAGTTCTTC,CASSPSAAEQFF
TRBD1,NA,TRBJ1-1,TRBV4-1,TGCGCCAGCAGCCAAGTACCGGGACAGGGGTGGAACACTGAAGCTTTCTTT,CASSQVPGQGWNTEAFF
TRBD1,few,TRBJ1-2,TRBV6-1,TGTGCCACCCTTGCCCCAGGGGGCGCGGGGGGCTACACCTTC,CATLAPGGAGGYTF
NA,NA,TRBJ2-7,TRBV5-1,TGCGCCAGCAGCGGGATCGGGAGTGGATCCTACGAGCAGTACTTC,CASSGIGSGSYEQYF
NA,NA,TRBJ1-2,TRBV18,TGTGCCAGCTCACCAGGAAGGGGTTATGGCTACACCTTC,CASSPGRGYGYTF
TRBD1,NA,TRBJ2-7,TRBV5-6,TGTGCCAGCAGCTCGGACAGGTCCTACGAGCAGTACTTC,CASSSDRSYEQYF
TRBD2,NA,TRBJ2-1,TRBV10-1,TGCGCCAGCAGTGAGGAGGCTCTAGCGGCCAGCGAAGGGAAGCAGTTCTTC,CASSEEALAASEGKQFF
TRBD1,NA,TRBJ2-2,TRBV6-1,TGTGCCAGCAGTGAAGGGACAGGGGACACCGGGGAGCTGTTTTTT,CASSEGTGDTGELFF
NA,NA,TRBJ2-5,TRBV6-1,TGTGCCAGCGCGACCGAGGGTGGGGAACAAGAGACCCAGTACTTC,CASATEGGEQETQYF
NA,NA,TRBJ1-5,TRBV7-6,TGTGCCAGCAGCTTAGGGTGGGGCGGAGGCAATCAGCCCCAGCATTTT,CASSLGWGGGNQPQHF
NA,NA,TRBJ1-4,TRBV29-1,TGCAGCGCGCGGGCCAGCTATGGTGAAAAACTGTTTTTT,CSARASYGEKLFF
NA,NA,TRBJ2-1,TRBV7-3,TGTGCCAGCAGCTTTTCCCAAAACAATGAGCAGTTCTTC,CASSFSQNNEQFF
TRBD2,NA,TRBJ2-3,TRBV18,TGTGCCAGCTCACCACTCGCGGGGGTTAGGACAGATACGCAGTATTTT,CASSPLAGVRTDTQYF
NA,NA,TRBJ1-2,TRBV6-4,TGTGCCAGCAGTGACCAGGGCTCCTTGTTGGGCTACACCTTC,CASSDQGSLLGYTF
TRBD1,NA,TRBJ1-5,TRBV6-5,TGTGCCAGCAGTCCCTCCGGGACAGGGAGTCAGCCCCAGCATTTT,CASSPSGTGSQPQHF
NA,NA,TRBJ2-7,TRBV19,TGTGCCACGGGAATGGGCCGGTCCTACGAGCAGTACTTC,CATGMGRSYEQYF
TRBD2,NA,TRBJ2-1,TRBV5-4,TGTGCCAGCAGCCCCCAGACTAGCGGGGGTGAGCAGTTCTTC,CASSPQTSGGEQFF
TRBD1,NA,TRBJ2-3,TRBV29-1,TGCAGCGTGGGATACAGGGGGCTCACAGATACGCAGTATTTT,CSVGYRGLTDTQYF
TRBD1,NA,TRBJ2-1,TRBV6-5,TGTGCCAGCAGTTACCTCGGGACAGGTTACAATGAGCAGTTCTTC,CASSYLGTGYNEQFF
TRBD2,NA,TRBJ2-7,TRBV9,TGTGCCAGCAGCGCATCTAGCGGGAGTACCTACGAGCAGTACTTC,CASSASSGSTYEQYF
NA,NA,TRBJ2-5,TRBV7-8,TGTGCCAGCAGCTTAACAGGGACAGAGACCCAGTACTTC,CASSLTGTETQYF
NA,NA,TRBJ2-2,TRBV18,TGTGCCAGCTCACCACCGGGCGTGGCGAACACCGGGGAGCTGTTTTTT,CASSPPGVANTGELFF
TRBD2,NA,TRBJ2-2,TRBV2,TGTGCCAGCAGGGGACTAGCCTACACCGGGGAGCTGTTTTTT,CASRGLAYTGELFF
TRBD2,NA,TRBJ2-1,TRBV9,TGTGCCAGCAGCGTAGGTCTCCTAGCGGGGCAGGTTTACAATGAGCAGTTCTTC,CASSVGLLAGQVYNEQFF
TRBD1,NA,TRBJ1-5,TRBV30,TGTGCCTGGGACAGGGAGTTTCCTTATCAGCCCCAGCATTTT,CAWDREFPYQPQHF
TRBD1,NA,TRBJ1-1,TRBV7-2,TGTGCCAGCAGCTCTGGGACAGTAAACACTGAAGCTTTCTTT,CASSSGTVNTEAFF
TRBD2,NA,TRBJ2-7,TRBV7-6,TGTGCCAGCAGCCTAGCGGGAGGCTCCTACGAGCAGTACTTC,CASSLAGGSYEQYF
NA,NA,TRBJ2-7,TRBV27,TGTGCCAGCAGTTTATTTGCGACAGAAACCTACGAGCAGTACTTC,CASSLFATETYEQYF
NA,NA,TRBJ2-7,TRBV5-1,TGCGCCAGCAGCCTGGTAGGGGGCTCCTACGAGCAGTACTTC,CASSLVGGSYEQYF
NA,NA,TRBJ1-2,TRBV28,TGTGCCAGCATAAAGGGGCTGACTAACTATGGCTACACCTTC,CASIKGLTNYGYTF
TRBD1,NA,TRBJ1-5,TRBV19,TGTGCCAGTAGTATGTCAGGGGGCGGAGGTCAGCCCCAGCATTTT,CASSMSGGGGQPQHF
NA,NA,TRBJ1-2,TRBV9,TGTGCCAGCAGCGTAGCTGAACCGTTCCGGGACTATGGCTACACCTTC,CASSVAEPFRDYGYTF
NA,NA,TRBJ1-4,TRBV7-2,TGTGCCAGCAGTCCGCAGGCGACTAATGAAAAACTGTTTTTT,CASSPQATNEKLFF
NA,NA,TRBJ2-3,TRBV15,TGTGCCACCAGCAGAGATCGGGGAGATACGCAGTATTTT,CATSRDRGDTQYF
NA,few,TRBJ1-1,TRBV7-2,TGTGCCAGCAGCTTCAGGGGTGTGAGTGAAGCTTTCTTT,CASSFRGVSEAFF